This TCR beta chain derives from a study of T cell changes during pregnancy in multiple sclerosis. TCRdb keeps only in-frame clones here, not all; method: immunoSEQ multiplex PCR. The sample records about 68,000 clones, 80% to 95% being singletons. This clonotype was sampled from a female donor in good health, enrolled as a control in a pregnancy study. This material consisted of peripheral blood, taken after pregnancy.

DNA for the CDR3: TGTGCCAGCAGCTTAGCAGGGGTCGAGCAGTACTTC. Translated: CASSLAGVEQYF. The V call is TRBV7-9, the J call TRBJ2-7; D possibly corresponds to TRBD1 (5 bases). The CDR3 runs 12 residues. Germline CDR1 and CDR2: SEHNR and FQNEAQ (reference sequence). Trimming took 0 bases from V and 6 from J, leaving 6 bases between them.